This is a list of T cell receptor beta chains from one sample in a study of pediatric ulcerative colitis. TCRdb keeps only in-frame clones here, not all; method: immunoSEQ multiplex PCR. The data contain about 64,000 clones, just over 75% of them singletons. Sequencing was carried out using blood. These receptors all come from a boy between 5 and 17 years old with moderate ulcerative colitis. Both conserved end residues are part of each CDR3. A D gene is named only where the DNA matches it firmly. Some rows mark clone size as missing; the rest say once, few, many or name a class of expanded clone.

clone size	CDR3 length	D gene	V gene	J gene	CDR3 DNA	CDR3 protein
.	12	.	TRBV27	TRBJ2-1	TGTGCCAGCAGGCAAGGCCTGAGGGAGCAGTTCTTC	CASRQGLREQFF
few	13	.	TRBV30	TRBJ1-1	TGTGCCTGGATGGGTGGGACAAACACTGAAGCTTTCTTT	CAWMGGTNTEAFF
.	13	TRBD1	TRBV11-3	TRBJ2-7	TGTGCCAGCAGCATAACAGGGGTCTACGAGCAGTACTTC	CASSITGVYEQYF
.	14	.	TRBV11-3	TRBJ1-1	TGTGCCAGCAGCTCCGGGGCTCTAGGCACTGAAGCTTTCTTT	CASSSGALGTEAFF
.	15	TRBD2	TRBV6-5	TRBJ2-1	TGTGCCAGCAGTTACCTCGGGAGGCTCTCCGATGAGCAGTTCTTC	CASSYLGRLSDEQFF
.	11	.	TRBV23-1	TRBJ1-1	TGCGCCAGGTCGACATGGGCTGAAGCTTTCTTT	CARSTWAEAFF
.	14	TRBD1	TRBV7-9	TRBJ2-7	TGTGCCAGCAGCCAATCTATCGCGAGACAGGGACAGTACTTC	CASSQSIARQGQYF
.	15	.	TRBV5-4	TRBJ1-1	TGTGCCAGCAGCTTGGGACTTGGGGGGGTCACTGAAGCTTTCTTT	CASSLGLGGVTEAFF
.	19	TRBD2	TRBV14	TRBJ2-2	TGTGCCAGCAGCCAAGATCTGGTAGCGGGGGCGATAAACACCGGGGAGCTGTTTTTT	CASSQDLVAGAINTGELFF
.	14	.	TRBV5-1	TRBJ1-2	TGCGCCAGCAGCTTGGACAACCCTAACTATGGCTACACCTTC	CASSLDNPNYGYTF
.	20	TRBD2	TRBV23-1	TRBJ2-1	TGCGCCAGCAGTCAACCCGGGACTAGCGGCTTATTCAGCTCCTACAATGAGCAGTTCTTC	CASSQPGTSGLFSSYNEQFF
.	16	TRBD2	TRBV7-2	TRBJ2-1	TGTGCCAGCAGCCGTGAAGGGACTAGCCTTAGCAATGAGCAGTTCTTC	CASSREGTSLSNEQFF
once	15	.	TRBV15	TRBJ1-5	TGTGCCACCAGCAGAGGGGTGGGAGCCAATCAGCCCCAGCATTTT	CATSRGVGANQPQHF
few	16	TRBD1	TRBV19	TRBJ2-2	TGTGCCAGTAAGGACAGGGGTTTCGCGAACACCGGGGAGCTGTTTTTT	CASKDRGFANTGELFF
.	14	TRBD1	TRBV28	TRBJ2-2	TGTGCCTGCTGGGACAGACTGAGCACCGGGGAGCTGTTTTTT	CACWDRLSTGELFF
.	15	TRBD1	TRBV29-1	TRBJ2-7	TGCAGCGTTGTTCCCCGGGACAGCTTGGGTCACGAGCAGTACTTC	CSVVPRDSLGHEQYF
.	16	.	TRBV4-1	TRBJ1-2	TGCGCCAGCAGCCATAAATACATGACAGACAACTATGGCTACACCTTC	CASSHKYMTDNYGYTF
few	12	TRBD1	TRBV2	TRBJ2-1	TGTGCCAGCAGTCGCTCGGACAGGGTTCAGTTCTTC	CASSRSDRVQFF
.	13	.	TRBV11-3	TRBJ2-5	TGTGCCAGCAGCCGTTGGAGTCAAGAGACCCAGTACTTC	CASSRWSQETQYF
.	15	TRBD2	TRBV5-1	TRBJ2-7	TGCGCCAGCAGCTCGACTAGCGGGGATTCTTGGGAGCAGTACTTC	CASSSTSGDSWEQYF
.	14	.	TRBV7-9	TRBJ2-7	TGTGCCAGCGGGGGGGACATAGCCGCCTACGAGCAGTACTTC	CASGGDIAAYEQYF
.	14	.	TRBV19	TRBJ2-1	TGTGCCAGTAGTCCTCATGGACAGAACAATGAGCAGTTCTTC	CASSPHGQNNEQFF
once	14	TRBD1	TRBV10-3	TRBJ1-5	TGTGCCATCAAAGGGACAGAAAGCAATCAGCCCCAGCATTTT	CAIKGTESNQPQHF
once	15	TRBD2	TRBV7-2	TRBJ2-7	TGTGCCAGCAGCTCCGCTAGCGGGAGGGCCTACGAGCAGTACTTC	CASSSASGRAYEQYF
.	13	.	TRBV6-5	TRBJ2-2	TGTGCCAGCAGTTACTCCAACACCGGGGAGCTGTTTTTT	CASSYSNTGELFF
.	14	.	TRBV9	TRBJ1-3	TGTGCCAGCAGCGTAGAGGGGTCTGGAAACACCATATATTTT	CASSVEGSGNTIYF
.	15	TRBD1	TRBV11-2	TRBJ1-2	TGTGCCAGCAGCTCGCCGGGACAGGGGGCCGGTGGCTACACCTTC	CASSSPGQGAGGYTF
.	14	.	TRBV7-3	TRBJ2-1	TGTGCCAGCAGCTCCCAAGGGGCGGAGAATGAGCAGTTCTTC	CASSSQGAENEQFF
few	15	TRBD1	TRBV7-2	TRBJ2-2	TGTGCCAGCAGCCCCGGGACAGGGATCACCGGGGAGCTGTTTTTT	CASSPGTGITGELFF
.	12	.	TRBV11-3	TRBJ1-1	TGTGCCAGCAGCAAGGGGAACACTGAAGCTTTCTTT	CASSKGNTEAFF
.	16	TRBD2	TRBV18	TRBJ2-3	TGTGCCAGCTCACCACGCCTAGCGGGGAGCACAGATACGCAGTATTTT	CASSPRLAGSTDTQYF
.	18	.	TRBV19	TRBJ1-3	TGTGCCAGTAGTATGCCACATCGGGACACCTTCTCTGGAAACACCATATATTTT	CASSMPHRDTFSGNTIYF
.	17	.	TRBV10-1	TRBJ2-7	TGCGCCAGCAGTGCGATCCCTCCCCTGGATGCTGCCTACGAGCAGTACTTC	CASSAIPPLDAAYEQYF
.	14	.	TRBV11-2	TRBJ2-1	TGTGCCAGCAGCTTATCGTCTGCGGGACAAGAGCAGTTCTTC	CASSLSSAGQEQFF
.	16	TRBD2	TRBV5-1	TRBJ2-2	TGCGCCAGCAGGGTTAGCGGGGGGCCCAACACCGGGGAGCTGTTTTTT	CASRVSGGPNTGELFF
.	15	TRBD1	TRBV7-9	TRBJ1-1	TGTGCCAGCAGCTCTACCGGGACAGCGAACACTGAAGCTTTCTTT	CASSSTGTANTEAFF
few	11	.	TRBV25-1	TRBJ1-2	TGTGCCAGCAGCGGCGGCTATGGCTACACCTTC	CASSGGYGYTF
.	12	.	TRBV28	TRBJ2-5	TGTGCCAGCAGGCCAGTGCGGGAGACCCAGTACTTC	CASRPVRETQYF
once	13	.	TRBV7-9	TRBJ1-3	TGTGCCACCACCCCCCCCTCTGGAAACACCATATATTTT	CATTPPSGNTIYF
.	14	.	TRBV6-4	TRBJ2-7	TGTGCCAGCAGTGACTCGGGGAATCCGGACGAGCAGTACTTC	CASSDSGNPDEQYF
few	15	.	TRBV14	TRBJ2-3	TGTGCCAGCAGCTCTCGCATCCAGAGCACAGATACGCAGTATTTT	CASSSRIQSTDTQYF
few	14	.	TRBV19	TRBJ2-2	TGTGCCAGTACGTTGACTGAGAACACCGGGGAGCTGTTTTTT	CASTLTENTGELFF
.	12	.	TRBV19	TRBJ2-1	TGTGCCAGTAATGAGGGACACAATGAGCAGTTCTTC	CASNEGHNEQFF
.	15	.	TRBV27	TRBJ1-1	TGTGCCAGCAGTATTCAACAGCTCCCGAACACTGAAGCTTTCTTT	CASSIQQLPNTEAFF
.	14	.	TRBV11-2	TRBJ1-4	TGTGCCAGCAGCTTGGCAATGGCTAATGAAAAACTGTTTTTT	CASSLAMANEKLFF